The 30 T cell receptor beta chains given below trace back to one sample, sequenced in a study of long-term antiretroviral therapy in people with HIV. With survey level as its setting, the immunoSEQ assay was v3.0. This table comes from immunoSEQ multiplex PCR, and its TCRdb copy is limited to in-frame clones, with some not included. The sample lists 20,000 to 30,000 clones; about 85% were seen once. Here the sequenced sample was unsorted PBMCs, taken just over 2.6 years after starting antiretroviral therapy. Receptor source: a man aged 35 to 55 with HIV.

V and J are TRBV30 and TRBJ1-2; D possibly corresponds to TRBD1 (6 bases). Per germline, CDR1 GTSNPN and CDR2 SVGIG (reference sequence). Trimming took 0 bases from V and 6 from J, leaving 20 bases between them. This CDR3 contains 16 residues. CDR3: CAWSVLGRGSAHGYTF. CDR3 in DNA: TGTGCCTGGAGTGTACTGGGCAGGGGCTCCGCTCATGGCTACACCTTC.

This clone was recorded only once. The chain couples TRBV4-1 to TRBJ2-2; 7 bases match TRBD1. V lost 1 base, J lost 9 bases, and 2 bases stayed unmatched. Germline V CDR1 and CDR2: MGHRA, YSYEKL. The CDR3 extends over 13 amino acids. The CDR3 DNA is TGCGCCAGCAGCCAAGGGGACAGACGGGAGCTGTTTTTT. This gives the protein CASSQGDRRELFF.

This clone occurred once. The rearrangement uses TRBV28 and TRBJ2-3; D is ambiguous. Germline V lookup: CDR1 MDHEN, CDR2 SYDVKM. Trimming left V 2 bases short and J 5 bases short, with 8 bases between. This CDR3 has 13 amino acids. The CDR3 sequence is CASSLDARDTQYF. The CDR3 DNA follows: TGTGCCAGCAGTTTAGATGCTCGAGATACGCAGTATTTT.

The chain links TRBV5-1 to TRBJ2-7; TRBD2 agrees at 7 bases. The length of the CDR3 is 14 residues. The J segment lost 4 bases and the V segment lost 4 bases, leaving 8 bases of the junction unmatched. The germline V gene encodes CDR1 SGHRS and CDR2 YFSETQ. CDR3 protein: CASSVGGGMYEQYF. The CDR3 DNA sequence: TGCGCCAGCAGCGTCGGCGGGGGAATGTACGAGCAGTACTTC.

DNA for the CDR3: TGCAGCGTTGAAGCGGGAGGGCAAGAGACCCAGTACTTC. This codes for CSVEAGGQETQYF. The chain has TRBV29-1 and TRBJ2-5, with TRBD2 identical over 8 bases. The CDR3 consists of 13 residues. Germline V CDR1 and CDR2: SQVTM, ANQGSEA. After removal of 1 base from V and 2 bases from J, the junction contained 0 bases not matched to a gene.

Only a few counts were recorded for this clone. The CDR3 loop is CASSQGRDREAFF. The CDR3 DNA reads TGTGCCAGCAGCCAAGGTAGGGACAGAGAAGCTTTCTTT. The chain is built from TRBV14 and TRBJ1-1; 7 bases map to TRBD1. Per germline, CDR1 SGHDN and CDR2 FVKESK. V lost 1 base to trimming and J lost 8 bases; unmatched junction nucleotides: 4. This CDR3 spans 13 amino acids.

The chain is built from TRBV11-2 and TRBJ2-1, with 9 bases identical to TRBD2. V was clipped by 5 bases and J by 4 bases; unmatched bases: 15. The CDR3 spans 18 residues. Germline CDR1 SGHAT, CDR2 FQNNGV. For the CDR3, the DNA is TGTGCCAGCAGCCCCCAAGGGTTTGCGGGAGGGAATTACAATGAGCAGTTCTTC. It codes for CASSPQGFAGGNYNEQFF.

By sample fraction, this clone is medium-sized. The chain uses TRBV7-8 and TRBJ2-5; D might be TRBD2 (6 bases). Looked up from germline, CDR1 is SGHVS and CDR2 is FQNEAQ. The CDR3 has 15 residues. The V gene lost 11 bases and the J gene lost 1 base, with 20 bases spanning the gap. The CDR3 loop is CASTMGVGGQETQYF. The CDR3 DNA reads as TGTGCCTCTACAATGGGGGTGGGGGGCCAAGAGACCCAGTACTTC. The full variable domain, rest sourced from reference TRBV7-8 and TRBJ2-5, is GAGVSQSPRYKVAKRGQDVALRCDPISGHVSLFWYQQALGQGPEFLTYFQNEAQLDKSGLPSDRFFAERPEGSVSTLKIQRTQQEDSAVYLCASTMGVGGQETQYFGPGTRLLVL.

The chain is built from TRBV19 and TRBJ1-5, with D perhaps matching TRBD1 (6 bases). Germline CDR1 LNHDA, CDR2 SQIVND (reference sequence). This CDR3 is 14 amino acids long. V lost 6 bases to trimming and J lost 3 bases, with 12 bases between them. The CDR3 loop is CASRTTGFNQPQHF. As DNA, the CDR3 is TGTGCCAGTAGGACAACAGGGTTCAATCAGCCCCAGCATTTT.

The chain links TRBV19 to TRBJ1-1, with 10 bases matching TRBD1. CDR1 LNHDA and CDR2 SQIVND come from the germline V gene (reference sequence). The V and J ends lost 8 bases and 3 bases, in that order; junction bases with no gene match: 6. The CDR3 loop spans 14 amino acids. The CDR3 region is CASWDRGGDTEAFF. In nucleotides, the CDR3 is TGTGCCAGTTGGGACAGGGGTGGAGACACTGAAGCTTTCTTT.

The chain uses TRBV7-9 and TRBJ2-4; D remains unclear. Germline CDR1 is SEHNR and CDR2 is FQNEAQ (reference sequence). This CDR3 region has 14 residues. Trimming took off 5 bases at V and 0 bases at J, with 8 bases between the two ends. The CDR3 DNA sequence: TGTGCCAGCAGCCGTATTCTAGCCAAAAACATTCAGTACTTC. This gives the protein CASSRILAKNIQYF.

The V call is TRBV7-2, the J call TRBJ1-5, with D possibly TRBD1 on 5 matching bases. Trimming took off 2 bases at V and 3 bases at J, with 11 bases between the two ends. The CDR3 contains 15 residues. Germline CDR1 reads SGHTA; CDR2 reads FQGNSA. CDR3 sequence reads: CASSLMGGDNQPQHF. The CDR3 nucleotides are TGTGCCAGCAGCTTAATGGGGGGGGACAATCAGCCCCAGCATTTT.

The V call is TRBV9, the J call TRBJ1-3, with a tentative D call TRBD1 (5 bases). Germline values: CDR1 SGDLS, CDR2 YYNGEE. The V and J ends lost 1 base and 0 bases respectively, with 11 bases between them. The CDR3 totals 16 residues. CDR3 nucleotides: TGTGCCAGCAGCGTAAGGGGAAGGGGCTCTGGAAACACCATATATTTT. It translates to CASSVRGRGSGNTIYF.

This clone was seen only once. The chain is built from TRBV7-9 and TRBJ1-5; D remains ambiguous. Germline values: CDR1 SEHNR, CDR2 FQNEAQ (reference sequence). The CDR3 sequence is 14 residues long. Between the trimmed V and J ends, which lost 6 bases and 2 bases, there was a span of 11 bases. CDR3 sequence (DNA): TGTGCCAGCAGTCTTTACGGAGGCAATCAGCCCCAGCATTTT. Protein sequence: CASSLYGGNQPQHF.

This chain links TRBV6-4 with TRBJ1-1; D gene unclear. The V end was cut by 3 bases, the J end by 0 bases, with 5 bases between. The CDR3 consists of 13 residues. The V gene's germline CDR1 is MRHNA and CDR2 SNTAGT. The DNA for the CDR3 is TGTGCCAGCAGTGAAGGGATGAACACTGAAGCTTTCTTT. Translation gives CASSEGMNTEAFF.

The chain couples TRBV10-3 to TRBJ2-7, with D unresolved. V was clipped by 6 bases and J by 6 bases, with 15 bases between them. Per the germline V gene, CDR1 is ENHRY and CDR2 is SYGVKD. The CDR3 contains 13 residues. DNA of the CDR3: TGTGCCATCAGCAGCCTGAGTAATACCGAGCAGTACTTC. Its protein is CAISSLSNTEQYF.

A single count supports this clone. The chain employs TRBV27 and TRBJ1-1, with TRBD1 as a possible D gene (5 bases). Trimming cost V 2 bases and J 1 base, with 8 bases left between them. Germline V CDR1 and CDR2: MNHEY, SMNVEV (reference sequence). This CDR3 region has 14 residues. For the CDR3, the DNA is TGTGCCAGCAGTTTAATGGGGGGGAACACTGAAGCTTTCTTT. This sequence encodes CASSLMGGNTEAFF.

This chain uses TRBV28 with TRBJ2-3, with TRBD1 matching 10 bases. Germline CDR1 and CDR2: MDHEN and SYDVKM. The CDR3 has 14 residues. The trim removed 6 bases at V and 4 bases at J, leaving 4 bases unmatched. CDR3 loop: CASSRDRGSDTQYF. In DNA, the CDR3 is TGTGCCAGCAGCCGGGACAGGGGATCAGATACGCAGTATTTT. Full variable domain (missing parts from reference TRBV28 and TRBJ2-3): DVKVTQSSRYLVKRTGEKVFLECVQDMDHENMFWYRQDPGLGLRLIYFSYDVKMKEKGDIPEGYSVSREKKERFSLILESASTNQTSMYLCASSRDRGSDTQYFGPGTRLTVL.

J is TRBJ1-2 and V is TRBV29-1, with TRBD1 identical over 10 bases. Germline V gene data show CDR1 as SQVTM and CDR2 as ANQGSEA. The CDR3 has 13 residues. V gave up 0 bases and J gave up 8 bases; unmatched junction bases: 3. Here the CDR3 reads CSVEDWTGGGYTF. The DNA of the CDR3 is TGCAGCGTTGAAGACTGGACAGGGGGAGGCTACACCTTC.

CDR3 nucleotides: TGCGCCAGCAGTGAGAGACTAGCGGGATGGGTCACGGTAGAAAATGAGCAGTTCTTC. This gives the protein CASSERLAGWVTVENEQFF. The chain uses TRBV10-2 and TRBJ2-1; 11 bases fit TRBD2. With V trimmed by 2 bases and J by 7 bases, 16 bases remained unmatched. Germline CDR1 reads WSHSY; CDR2 reads SAAADI. This CDR3 has 19 residues.

The chain is built from TRBV5-6 and TRBJ2-2; the match to TRBD2 covers 11 bases. The CDR3 contains 18 residues. From germline, CDR1 is SGHDT and CDR2 YYEEEE. V shed 4 bases, J shed 3 bases, and the junction held 11 bases outside the gene matches. CDR3 sequence reads: CASSTLMTSGTYTGELFF. In DNA, the CDR3 is TGTGCCAGCAGCACCTTAATGACTAGCGGGACTTACACCGGGGAGCTGTTTTTT.

The rearrangement links TRBV11-3 to TRBJ2-3; TRBD1 is a possible D gene (5 bases). The ends were cut back, 5 bases at V and 5 bases at J, with 17 bases in the middle. Germline V lookup: CDR1 SGHNT, CDR2 YENEEA. This CDR3 has 15 amino acids. This chain's CDR3 is CASSKRLGPLDTQYF. CDR3 DNA sequence: TGTGCCAGCAGCAAACGCCTGGGGCCCTTAGATACGCAGTATTTT. Complete variable domain (other parts from reference TRBV11-3 and TRBJ2-3): EAGVVQSPRYKIIEKKQPVAFWCNPISGHNTLYWYLQNLGQGPELLIRYENEEAVDDSQLPKDRFSAERLKGVDSTLKIQPAELGDSAVYLCASSKRLGPLDTQYFGPGTRLTVL.

The chain couples TRBV7-6 to TRBJ2-4; 8 bases align to TRBD1. J lost 1 base, V lost 1 base, and 3 bases had no gene match. CDR3 size: 16 residues. Germline-derived CDR1 and CDR2 are SGHVS and FNYEAQ. The chain's CDR3 is CASSLGTGLAKNIQYF. In DNA form, the CDR3 reads TGTGCCAGCAGCTTAGGGACAGGGCTGGCCAAAAACATTCAGTACTTC.

J is TRBJ1-2 and V is TRBV27; D remains ambiguous. The germline V and J ends were trimmed by 4 bases and 4 bases, with 13 bases remaining between them. This CDR3 is 14 amino acids long. CDR1 MNHEY and CDR2 SMNVEV come from the germline V gene (reference sequence). CDR3 amino acids: CASSSRGGPYGYTF. The CDR3 DNA sequence: TGTGCCAGCAGTTCCCGGGGAGGGCCCTATGGCTACACCTTC.

This clone has a handful of counts. The CDR3 nucleotides read TGTGCCAGTAGTCCGCTATCAGTAAATGAGCAGTTCTTC. It codes for CASSPLSVNEQFF. The V call is TRBV19, the J call TRBJ2-1; no firm D call. There are 13 residues in the CDR3. CDR1 is LNHDA and CDR2 is SQIVND in the germline V gene (reference sequence). Trimming left V 5 bases short and J 7 bases short, with 12 bases between.

The gene calls are TRBV7-9 and TRBJ2-7; D is unclear. The CDR3 totals 13 residues. V shed 5 bases and J shed 6 bases, with 14 bases lying between them. CDR1 is SEHNR, CDR2 FQNEAQ, per germline (reference sequence). In DNA, the CDR3 is TGTGCCAGCAGCAATGGACCTTATGGCGAGCAGTACTTC. It specifies CASSNGPYGEQYF.

The chain couples TRBV28 to TRBJ2-3, with 7 bases fitting TRBD2. CDR3 length: 15 amino acids. CDR1 is MDHEN, CDR2 SYDVKM, per germline. Trimming at V came to 5 bases and at J to 1 base, leaving 6 bases not matched to a gene. Here the CDR3 reads CASSPATSGTDTQYF. The CDR3 nucleotides read TGTGCCAGCAGTCCCGCAACTAGCGGCACAGATACGCAGTATTTT.

V and J are TRBV5-4 and TRBJ1-2; the D gene is possibly TRBD1 (6 bases). The germline V gene encodes CDR1 SGHNT and CDR2 YYREEE (reference sequence). This CDR3 has 16 residues. The V and J ends lost 4 bases and 4 bases respectively, with 20 bases between them. The CDR3 reads CASSPRWQGNRYGYTF. CDR3 DNA sequence: TGTGCCAGCAGCCCGAGGTGGCAGGGGAACCGCTATGGCTACACCTTC.

V is TRBV5-1 and J is TRBJ1-1; 8 bases agree with TRBD1. The CDR3 is 15 amino acids. Germline trimming cut 4 bases from V and 2 bases from J; bases unmatched to any gene: 7. Germline CDR1 is SGHRS and CDR2 is YFSETQ. For the CDR3, the DNA is TGCGCCAGCAGCGATGGGACAGGAGTTAACACTGAAGCTTTCTTT. This encodes CASSDGTGVNTEAFF.

V usage is TRBV11-2 and J usage is TRBJ2-2, with D unclear. This CDR3 has 12 amino acids. Germline lookup yields CDR1 SGHAT and CDR2 FQNNGV. Trimming cost V 3 bases and J 10 bases, with 9 bases left between them. DNA of the CDR3: TGTGCCAGCAGCTTTCTTGGGGAGGAGCTGTTTTTT. This encodes CASSFLGEELFF. The full variable domain, completed using reference TRBV11-2 and TRBJ2-2, is EAGVAQSPRYKIIEKRQSVAFWCNPISGHATLYWYQQILGQGPKLLIQFQNNGVVDDSQLPKDRFSAERLKGVDSTLKIQPAKLEDSAVYLCASSFLGEELFFGEGSRLTVL.